This T cell receptor (beta chain) was captured by sequencing in a study of CD8+CD57+ T cells in acquired aplastic anemia. Study details: DNA recovered from sorted CD4+ and CD8+ cells had a mean of approximately 3 ug. Points from the study as a whole: Common to patients and controls were roughly 30 CD8+ CDR3 sequences. No significant patient-versus-control difference appeared in CD8+ Simpson's diversity.

Flow cytometry had shown expanded CD8+CD57+ cells in the patients chosen for sequencing. At the time of blood sampling, patients had not yet received any therapy. Genomic DNA templated the TCR beta VDJ and CDR3 profiling. TCRdb re-called the reads with MiXCR, one entry per CDR3 protein. The top ten hold around 1.2% of the sample, which has under 350,000 distinct CDR3 sequences, roughly 61% seen once. The germline V gene has CDR1 KGHDR and CDR2 SFDVKD. V gave up 6 bases and J gave up 3 bases, with 11 bases separating them. The CDR3 sequence is 14 residues long. To note about this clonotype: Antigen unknown.

This chain links TRBV24-1 with TRBJ2-1, with D uncertain. Sequencing was performed on sorted CD4+, CD8+, or CD8+CD57+ T cells (not recorded which) from PBMCs. This clonotype originated in a human donor with aplastic anemia. CDR3 bases: TGTGCCACCAGTTCCCAAGGCTACTACAATGAGCAGTTCTTC. As protein: CATSSQGYYNEQFF.